The rows below give T cell receptor beta chains drawn from one sample of a study of CD8 T cells in ankylosing spondylitis. TCRdb independently ran MiXCR on the 5' RACE reads; one entry per CDR3 protein. Of some 150,000 distinct CDR3 sequences listed, 9.5% to 12% are singletons. The specimen was blood, either unsorted or a sorted T cell fraction (not recorded which). The receptors shown here come from a female donor with ankylosing spondylitis or in good health (not recorded which). Each CDR3 is given with its conserved first and last residue. D genes are given only for firm matches. Clone sizes are given selectively: once, few, many, or a class where the clone is expanded.

d_gene	abundance	j_gene	v_gene	CDR3aa	CDR3nt
.	many	TRBJ2-2	TRBV27	CASSSSRKNTGELFF	TGTGCCAGCAGTTCCTCCAGAAAGAACACCGGGGAGCTGTTTTTT
TRBD2	many	TRBJ2-1	TRBV5-1	CASSQRTSGGKNEQFF	TGCGCCAGCAGCCAGAGGACTAGCGGGGGGAAGAATGAGCAGTTCTTC
.	many	TRBJ2-2	TRBV5-1	CASSLVRSTGELFF	TGCGCCAGCAGCTTGGTAAGAAGTACCGGGGAGCTGTTTTTT
TRBD1	many	TRBJ2-3	TRBV20-1	CSASGQGTDTQYF	TGCAGTGCTTCCGGACAGGGCACAGATACGCAGTATTTT
.	many	TRBJ1-1	TRBV29-1	CSVEETGLVHIEAFF	TGCAGCGTTGAAGAAACAGGGTTGGTCCACATTGAAGCTTTCTTT
.	many	TRBJ1-1	TRBV5-1	CASSFQGESTEAFF	TGCGCCAGCAGCTTTCAGGGTGAGTCCACTGAAGCTTTCTTT
.	many	TRBJ2-7	TRBV27	CASSPFELHEQYF	TGTGCCAGCAGCCCCTTTGAGTTGCACGAGCAGTACTTC
.	many	TRBJ1-2	TRBV5-1	CASSEDVRYGYTF	TGCGCCAGCAGCGAAGACGTGAGGTATGGCTACACCTTC
TRBD1	many	TRBJ1-5	TRBV19	CASSKTGVGQPQHF	TGTGCCAGTAGTAAGACAGGGGTAGGTCAGCCCCAGCATTTT
.	.	TRBJ1-4	TRBV7-8	CASSPLTAPGEKLFF	TGTGCCAGCAGCCCCCTGACAGCCCCCGGGGAAAAACTGTTTTTT
.	many	TRBJ2-1	TRBV5-1	CASSLGRDRNEQFF	TGCGCCAGCAGCTTGGGGCGGGATCGAAATGAGCAGTTCTTC
TRBD2	many	TRBJ2-7	TRBV27	CASGGLGSYEQYF	TGTGCCAGTGGGGGACTAGGCAGCTACGAGCAGTACTTC
TRBD1	many	TRBJ1-4	TRBV12-3/TRBV12-4	CASSRRKDRVGEKLFF	TGTGCCAGCAGTCGCCGAAAGGACAGGGTGGGTGAAAAACTGTTTTTT
TRBD1	many	TRBJ1-5	TRBV10-3	CAISERFGTGARGPQHF	TGTGCCATCAGTGAGAGATTTGGGACAGGTGCCCGGGGGCCCCAGCATTTT
.	.	TRBJ2-7	TRBV4-1	CASSQDHRRTYEQYF	TGCGCCAGCAGCCAAGACCATCGGAGGACCTACGAGCAGTACTTC
.	many	TRBJ1-1	TRBV5-1	CASSPDGGSTEAFF	TGCGCCAGCAGCCCTGACGGCGGCAGCACTGAAGCTTTCTTT
TRBD2	many	TRBJ2-3	TRBV12-3/TRBV12-4	CASSLGLAGVAYF	TGTGCCAGCAGTTTGGGACTAGCGGGAGTCGCGTATTTT
.	many	TRBJ2-7	TRBV25-1	CASQGHYIYEQYF	TGTGCCAGCCAGGGGCACTATATCTACGAGCAGTACTTC
.	many	TRBJ2-3	TRBV20-1	CSAIYGAQYF	TGCAGTGCCATCTACGGAGCGCAGTATTTT
TRBD2	many	TRBJ2-5	TRBV20-1	CSARVAGGIQETQYF	TGCAGTGCTAGAGTGGCGGGAGGCATCCAAGAGACCCAGTACTTC
.	many	TRBJ2-5	TRBV6-5	CASSYSAGGETQYF	TGTGCCAGCAGTTACTCAGCAGGAGGAGAGACCCAGTACTTC
TRBD1	many	TRBJ2-6	TRBV29-1	CSASTGGGSRGANVLTF	TGCAGCGCCTCGACAGGGGGCGGTTCCCGCGGGGCCAACGTCCTGACTTTC
TRBD1	many	TRBJ1-1	TRBV3-1	CASSPTGVVTEAFF	TGTGCCAGCAGCCCCACAGGGGTGGTCACTGAAGCTTTCTTT
.	many	TRBJ1-3	TRBV11-2	CASTQGQISGNTIYF	TGTGCCAGCACCCAAGGACAGATCTCTGGAAACACCATATATTTT
TRBD2	many	TRBJ2-5	TRBV7-1	CASSHRLAGVETQYF	TGTGCCAGCAGTCACCGACTAGCGGGAGTGGAGACCCAGTACTTC
.	many	TRBJ2-5	TRBV29-1	CSVGRIMETQYF	TGCAGCGTTGGACGGATAATGGAGACCCAGTACTTC
.	.	TRBJ2-7	TRBV6-1	CASSPRKGYEQYF	TGTGCCAGCAGTCCCAGAAAGGGTTACGAGCAGTACTTC
.	many	TRBJ2-3	TRBV7-2	CASSLDQDSDTQYF	TGTGCCAGCAGCTTAGATCAGGACTCGGATACGCAGTATTTT
.	many	TRBJ1-2	TRBV6-5	CASSYSQGHGYTF	TGTGCCAGCAGTTACTCCCAGGGCCACGGCTACACCTTC
.	many	TRBJ2-7	TRBV20-1	CSATTASRRPYEQYF	TGCAGTGCTACTACAGCCTCAAGGCGGCCGTACGAGCAGTACTTC
.	many	TRBJ1-2	TRBV20-1	CSASQGLGYTF	TGCAGTGCTAGTCAGGGGCTGGGCTACACCTTC